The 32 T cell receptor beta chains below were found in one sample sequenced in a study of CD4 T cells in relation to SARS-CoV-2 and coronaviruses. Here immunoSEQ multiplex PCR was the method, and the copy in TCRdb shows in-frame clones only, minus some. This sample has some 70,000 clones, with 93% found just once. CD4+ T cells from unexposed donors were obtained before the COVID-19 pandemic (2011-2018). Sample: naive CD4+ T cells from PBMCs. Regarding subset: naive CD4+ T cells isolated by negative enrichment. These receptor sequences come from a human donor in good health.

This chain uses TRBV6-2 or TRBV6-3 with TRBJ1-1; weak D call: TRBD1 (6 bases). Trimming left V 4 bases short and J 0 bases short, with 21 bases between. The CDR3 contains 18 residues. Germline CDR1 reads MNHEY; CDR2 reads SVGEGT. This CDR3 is CASSFVTGKYSMNTEAFF. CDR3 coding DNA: TGTGCCAGCAGTTTCGTCACAGGGAAATACTCCATGAACACTGAAGCTTTCTTT.

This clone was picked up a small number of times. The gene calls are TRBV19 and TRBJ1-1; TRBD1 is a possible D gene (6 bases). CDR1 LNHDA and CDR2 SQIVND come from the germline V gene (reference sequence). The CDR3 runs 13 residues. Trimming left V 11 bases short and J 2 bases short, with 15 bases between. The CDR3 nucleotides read TGTGCCGCCGGGGGCGTCATTAACACTGAAGCTTTCTTT. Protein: CAAGGVINTEAFF.

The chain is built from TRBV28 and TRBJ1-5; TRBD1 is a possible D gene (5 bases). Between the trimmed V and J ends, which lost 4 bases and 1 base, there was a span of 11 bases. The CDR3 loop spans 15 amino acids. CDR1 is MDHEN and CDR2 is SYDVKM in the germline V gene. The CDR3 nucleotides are TGTGCCAGCAGTTCCCCGACAGCCAGCAATCAGCCCCAGCATTTT. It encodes CASSSPTASNQPQHF.

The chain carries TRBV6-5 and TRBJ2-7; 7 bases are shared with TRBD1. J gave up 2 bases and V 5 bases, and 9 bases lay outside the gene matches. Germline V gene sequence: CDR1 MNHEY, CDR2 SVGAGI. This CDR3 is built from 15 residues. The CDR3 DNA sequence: TGTGCCAGCAGTCCCAATGGCAGGGGGACCTACGAGCAGTACTTC. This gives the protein CASSPNGRGTYEQYF.

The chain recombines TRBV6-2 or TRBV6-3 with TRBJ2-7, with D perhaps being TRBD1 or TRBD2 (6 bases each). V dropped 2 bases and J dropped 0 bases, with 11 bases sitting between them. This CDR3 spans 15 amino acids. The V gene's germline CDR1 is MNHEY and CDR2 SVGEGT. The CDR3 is CASSYGGRDSYEQYF. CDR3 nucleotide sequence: TGTGCCAGCAGTTACGGGGGGCGGGACTCCTACGAGCAGTACTTC.

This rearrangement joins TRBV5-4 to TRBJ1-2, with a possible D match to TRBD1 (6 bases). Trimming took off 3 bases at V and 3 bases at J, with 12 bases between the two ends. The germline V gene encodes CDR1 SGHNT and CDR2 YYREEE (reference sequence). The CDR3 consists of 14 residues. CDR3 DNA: TGTGCCAGCAGCTCAAAACAGGGAGACTATGGCTACACCTTC. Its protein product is CASSSKQGDYGYTF.

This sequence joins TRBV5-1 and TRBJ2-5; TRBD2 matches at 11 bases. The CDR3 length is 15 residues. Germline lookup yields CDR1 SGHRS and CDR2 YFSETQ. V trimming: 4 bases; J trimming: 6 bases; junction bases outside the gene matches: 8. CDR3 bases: TGCGCCAGCAGCCCACTAGCGGGAGATTCGAAGACCCAGTACTTC. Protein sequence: CASSPLAGDSKTQYF.

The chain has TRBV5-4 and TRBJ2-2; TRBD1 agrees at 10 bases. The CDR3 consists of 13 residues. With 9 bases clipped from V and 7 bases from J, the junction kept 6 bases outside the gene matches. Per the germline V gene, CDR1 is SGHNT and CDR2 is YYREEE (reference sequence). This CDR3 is CATGQGVDGELFF. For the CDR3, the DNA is TGTGCCACCGGACAGGGGGTAGACGGGGAGCTGTTTTTT.

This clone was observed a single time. The CDR3 protein is CAISDDNQETQYF. The DNA for the CDR3 is TGTGCCATCAGTGATGACAACCAAGAGACCCAGTACTTC. The chain is built from TRBV10-3 and TRBJ2-5; D is uncertain. Trimming stripped 3 bases from V and 0 bases from J, with 5 bases between. The CDR3 sequence is 13 residues long. Looked up from germline, CDR1 is ENHRY and CDR2 is SYGVKD.

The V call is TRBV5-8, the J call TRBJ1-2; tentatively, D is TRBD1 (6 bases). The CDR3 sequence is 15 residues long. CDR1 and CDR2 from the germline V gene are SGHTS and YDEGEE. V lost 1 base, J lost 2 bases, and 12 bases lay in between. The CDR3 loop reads CASSLQGLPNYGYTF. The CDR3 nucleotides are TGTGCCAGCAGCTTGCAGGGGCTGCCGAACTATGGCTACACCTTC.

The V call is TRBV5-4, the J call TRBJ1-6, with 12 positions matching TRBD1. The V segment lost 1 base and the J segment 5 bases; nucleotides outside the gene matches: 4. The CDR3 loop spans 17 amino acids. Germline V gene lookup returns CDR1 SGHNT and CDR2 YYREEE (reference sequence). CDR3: CASSLPGQGANNSPLHF. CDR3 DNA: TGTGCCAGCAGCTTGCCGGGACAGGGGGCGAATAATTCACCCCTCCACTTT.

The DNA for the CDR3 is TGCGCCAGCAGCCCCAGGGACAACTCTTATGGCTACACCTTC. Translated: CASSPRDNSYGYTF. The V and J genes are TRBV5-1 and TRBJ1-2; tentatively, D is TRBD1 (6 bases). Trimming took off 4 bases at V and 5 bases at J, with 15 bases between the two ends. This CDR3 has 14 residues. The V gene's germline CDR1 is SGHRS and CDR2 YFSETQ. Using reference TRBV5-1 and TRBJ1-2 for the parts outside the CDR3, the full variable domain is KAGVTQTPRYLIKTRGQQVTLSCSPISGHRSVSWYQQTPGQGLQFLFEYFSETQRNKGNFPGRFSGRQFSNSRSEMNVSTLELGDSALYLCASSPRDNSYGYTFGSGTRLTVV.

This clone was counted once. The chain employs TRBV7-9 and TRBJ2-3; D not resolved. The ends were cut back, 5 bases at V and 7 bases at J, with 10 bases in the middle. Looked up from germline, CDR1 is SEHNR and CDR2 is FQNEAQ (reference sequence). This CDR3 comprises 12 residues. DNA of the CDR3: TGTGCCAGCAGCCGGCTAGGAAATACGCAGTATTTT. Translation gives CASSRLGNTQYF.

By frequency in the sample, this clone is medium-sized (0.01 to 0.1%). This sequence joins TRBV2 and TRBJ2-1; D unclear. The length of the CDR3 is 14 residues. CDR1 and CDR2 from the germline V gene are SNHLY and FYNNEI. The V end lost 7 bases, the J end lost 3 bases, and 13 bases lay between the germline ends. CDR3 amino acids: CASNPGGHYNEQFF. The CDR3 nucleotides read TGTGCCAGCAACCCGGGCGGTCACTACAATGAGCAGTTCTTC.

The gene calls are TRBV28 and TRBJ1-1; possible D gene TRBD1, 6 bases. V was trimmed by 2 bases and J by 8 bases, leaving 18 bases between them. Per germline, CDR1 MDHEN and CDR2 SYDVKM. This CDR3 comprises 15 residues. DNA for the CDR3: TGTGCCAGCAGTTTACTACAGGGTGGGGGTAAGGAAGCTTTCTTT. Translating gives CASSLLQGGGKEAFF.

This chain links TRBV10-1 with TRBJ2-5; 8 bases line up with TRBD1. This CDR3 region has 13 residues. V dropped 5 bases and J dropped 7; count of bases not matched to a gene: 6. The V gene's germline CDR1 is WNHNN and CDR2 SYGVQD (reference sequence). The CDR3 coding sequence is TGCGCCAGCAGTCAAGGACAGGGTGCGACCCAGTACTTC. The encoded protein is CASSQGQGATQYF.

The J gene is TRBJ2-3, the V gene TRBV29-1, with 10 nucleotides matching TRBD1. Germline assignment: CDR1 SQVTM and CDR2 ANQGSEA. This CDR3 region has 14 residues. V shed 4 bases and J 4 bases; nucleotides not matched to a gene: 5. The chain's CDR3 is CSVAPGQGPDTQYF. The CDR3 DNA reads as TGCAGCGTTGCCCCGGGACAGGGGCCAGATACGCAGTATTTT.

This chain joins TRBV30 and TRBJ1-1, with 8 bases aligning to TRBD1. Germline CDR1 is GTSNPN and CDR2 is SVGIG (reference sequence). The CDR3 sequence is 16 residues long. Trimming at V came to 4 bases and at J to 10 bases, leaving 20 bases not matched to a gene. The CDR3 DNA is TGTGCCTGGACAGAGACAGGGGTTGGGCCGGTTTTAGTAGCTTTCTTT. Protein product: CAWTETGVGPVLVAFF. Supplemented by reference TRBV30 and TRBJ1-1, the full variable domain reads SQTIHQWPATLVQPVGSPLSLECTVEGTSNPNLYWYRQAAGRGLQLLFYSVGIGQISSEVPQNLSASRPQDRQFILSSKKLLLSDSGFYLCAWTETGVGPVLVAFFGQGTRLTVV.

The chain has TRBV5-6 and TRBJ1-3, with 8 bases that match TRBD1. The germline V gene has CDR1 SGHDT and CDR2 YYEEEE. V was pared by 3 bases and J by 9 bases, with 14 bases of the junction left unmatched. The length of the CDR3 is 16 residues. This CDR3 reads CASSSIAGQGKGTIYF. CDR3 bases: TGTGCCAGCAGCTCGATTGCCGGACAGGGAAAAGGCACCATATATTTT.

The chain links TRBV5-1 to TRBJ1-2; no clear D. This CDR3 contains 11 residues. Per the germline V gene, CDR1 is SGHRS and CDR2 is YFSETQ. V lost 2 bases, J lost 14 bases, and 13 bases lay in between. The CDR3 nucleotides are TGCGCCAGCAGCTTAGGTCAGGTCCGGACCTTC. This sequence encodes CASSLGQVRTF. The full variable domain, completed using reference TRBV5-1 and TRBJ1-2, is KAGVTQTPRYLIKTRGQQVTLSCSPISGHRSVSWYQQTPGQGLQFLFEYFSETQRNKGNFPGRFSGRQFSNSRSEMNVSTLELGDSALYLCASSLGQVRTFGSGTRLTVV.

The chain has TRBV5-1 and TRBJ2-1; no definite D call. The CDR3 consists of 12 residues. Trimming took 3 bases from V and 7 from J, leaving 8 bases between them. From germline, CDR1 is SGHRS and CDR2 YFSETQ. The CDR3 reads CASSSQRNEQFF. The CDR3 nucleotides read TGCGCCAGCAGCTCGCAGAGGAATGAGCAGTTCTTC.

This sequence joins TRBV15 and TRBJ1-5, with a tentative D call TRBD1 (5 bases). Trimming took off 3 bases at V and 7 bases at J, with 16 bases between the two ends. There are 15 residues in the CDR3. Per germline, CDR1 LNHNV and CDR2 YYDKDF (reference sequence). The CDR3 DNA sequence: TGTGCCACCAGCAGGGATGGGACCAGAGGGCAGCCCCAGCATTTT. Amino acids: CATSRDGTRGQPQHF.

The CDR3 is CASSPTGGSNQPQHF. The CDR3 DNA sequence: TGTGCCAGCTCACCCACAGGGGGCAGCAATCAGCCCCAGCATTTT. The chain uses TRBV18 and TRBJ1-5, with 9 bases fitting TRBD1. Germline CDR1 and CDR2: KGHSH and LQKENI. CDR3 length: 15 residues. Trimming cost V 3 bases and J 1 base; bases outside gene matches: 1.

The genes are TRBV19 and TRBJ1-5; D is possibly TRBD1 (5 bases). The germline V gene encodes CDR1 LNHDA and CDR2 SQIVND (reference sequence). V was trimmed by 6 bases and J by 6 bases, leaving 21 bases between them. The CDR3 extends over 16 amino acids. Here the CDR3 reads CASSRPGTVESQPQHF. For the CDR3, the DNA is TGTGCCAGTAGCCGTCCCGGGACGGTGGAATCTCAGCCCCAGCATTTT.

The CDR3, as DNA: TGTGCCAGTATTCAACCGGGACAGGGGACGCGCGAGCAGTACTTC. As protein: CASIQPGQGTREQYF. This chain joins TRBV19 and TRBJ2-7; TRBD1 matches 10 bases. Germline values: CDR1 LNHDA, CDR2 SQIVND (reference sequence). V shed 7 bases and J 6 bases; nucleotides not matched to a gene: 12. The CDR3 is 15 amino acids.

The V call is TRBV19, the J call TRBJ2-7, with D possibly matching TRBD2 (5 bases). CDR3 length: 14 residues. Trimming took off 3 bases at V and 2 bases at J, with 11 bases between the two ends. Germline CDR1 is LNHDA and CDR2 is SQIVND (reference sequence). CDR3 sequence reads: CASSINGMAYEQYF. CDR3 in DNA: TGTGCCAGTAGTATTAACGGGATGGCCTACGAGCAGTACTTC.

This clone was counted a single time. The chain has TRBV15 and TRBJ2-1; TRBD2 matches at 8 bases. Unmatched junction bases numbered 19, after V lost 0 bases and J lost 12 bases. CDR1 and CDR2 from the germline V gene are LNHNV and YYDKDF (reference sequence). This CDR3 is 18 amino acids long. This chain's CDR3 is CATSRDRTGGVVAFGQFF. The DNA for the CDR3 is TGTGCCACCAGCAGAGATCGAACCGGGGGGGTAGTAGCCTTTGGGCAGTTCTTC.

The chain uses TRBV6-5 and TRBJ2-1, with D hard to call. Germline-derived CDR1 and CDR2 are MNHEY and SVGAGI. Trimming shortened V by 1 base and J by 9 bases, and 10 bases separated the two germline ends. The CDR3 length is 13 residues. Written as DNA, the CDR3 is TGTGCCAGCAGTTACTTCAGACTGGGTGAGCAGTTCTTC. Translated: CASSYFRLGEQFF.

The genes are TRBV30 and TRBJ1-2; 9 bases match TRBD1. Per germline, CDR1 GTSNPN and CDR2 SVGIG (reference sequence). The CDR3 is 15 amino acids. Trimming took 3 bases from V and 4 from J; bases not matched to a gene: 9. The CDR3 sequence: CAWRAPGQGAYGYTF. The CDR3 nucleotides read TGTGCCTGGAGAGCACCGGGACAGGGTGCCTATGGCTACACCTTC.

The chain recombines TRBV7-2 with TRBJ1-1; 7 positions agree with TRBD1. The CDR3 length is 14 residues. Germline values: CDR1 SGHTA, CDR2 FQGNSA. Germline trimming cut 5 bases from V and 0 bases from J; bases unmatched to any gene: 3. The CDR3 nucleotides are TGTGCCAGCAGCCCGGACAGGCTGAACACTGAAGCTTTCTTT. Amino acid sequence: CASSPDRLNTEAFF.

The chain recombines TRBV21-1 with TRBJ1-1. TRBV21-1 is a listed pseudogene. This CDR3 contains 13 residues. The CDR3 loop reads CAPPLGGGTEAFF. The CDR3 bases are TGTGCCCCGCCCCTTGGCGGAGGCACTGAAGCTTTCTTT.

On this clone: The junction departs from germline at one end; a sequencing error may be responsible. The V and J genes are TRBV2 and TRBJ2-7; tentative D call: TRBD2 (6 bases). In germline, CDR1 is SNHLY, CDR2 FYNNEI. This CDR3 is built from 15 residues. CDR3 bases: TGTGCCAGCAGTGACCACACGGGACTCTCCCCTGGAGCAGACTTC. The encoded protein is CASSDHTGLSPGADF.